Described below is a single T cell receptor (beta chain) sequence and its context. As handled by the study authors: Researchers report that nucleated cell counts were estimated from reference gene primer amplification. Assay used: immunoSEQ multiplex PCR; TCRdb lists only in-frame clones, some missing. V and J calls and clone size follow that table, whereas D and trimming were derived from the DNA. The sample contains roughly 120,000 clones, over 75% of which appear only once. This sample is part of a study of blood T cell repertoires in COVID-19. Overall study context: Acute-phase and convalescent COVID-19 samples originated in the United States, Italy and Spain. Sample material is recorded as cDNA or gDNA derived from T cells, B-cell-depleted T cells, or PBMCs.

V dropped 0 bases and J dropped 6; count of bases not matched to a gene: 6. The length of the CDR3 is 15 residues. In germline, CDR1 is SGHRS, CDR2 YFSETQ. The clonotype originates from a man between 70 and 80 years old with active or convalescent COVID-19. The rearrangement links TRBV5-1 to TRBJ2-7, with TRBD2 identical over 10 bases. Sequencing input: peripheral blood. The chain's CDR3 is CASSLGSWTSGEQYF. The DNA of the CDR3 is TGCGCCAGCAGCTTGGGTTCGTGGACTAGCGGCGAGCAGTACTTC.